The entry that follows covers one T cell receptor beta chain sequence. V was pared by 4 bases and J by 0 bases, with 14 bases between. Germline V lookup: CDR1 SGDLS, CDR2 YYNGEE. The CDR3 runs to 16 residues. This sample was included in a study of blood T cell repertoires in COVID-19. Generated by immunoSEQ multiplex PCR, the TCRdb table keeps only in-frame clones and is missing some. Of 200,000 to 250,000 clones in the sample, around 86% were seen once. The chain joins TRBV9 to TRBJ2-4; TRBD2 is a possible D gene (6 bases). This receptor was obtained from a woman between 45 and 60 years old who had recovered from COVID-19. The material sequenced was PBMCs or T cells enriched from blood (not recorded which). In DNA form, the CDR3 reads TGTGCCAGCAGCACATGGGGGGACCTAGCCAAAAACATTCAGTACTTC. It codes for CASSTWGDLAKNIQYF.